This is a list of T cell receptor beta chains from one sample in a study of CXCR3-negative and CXCR3-positive naive CD8 T cells. One entry per CDR3 protein, without DNA, is what TCRdb gives after re-calling the 5' RACE reads. This sample contains approximately 56,000 distinct CDR3 sequences. The specimen was naive CXCR3- CD8+ T cells from blood. The origin of the receptors is a human donor in good health. Some clones in this sample may be carry-over from other donors' samples. Each CDR3 is given with its conserved first and last residue. Fields, in order: V gene, CDR3 length, J gene, CDR3 protein.

TRBV29-1,13,TRBJ2-2,CSVGTSNTGELFF
TRBV15,18,TRBJ2-2,CATRTLSGLADNTGELFF
TRBV4-2,16,TRBJ2-1,CASSQDMSGGASEQFF
TRBV10-3,14,TRBJ1-1,CAISEGTGDPQAFF
TRBV6-2/TRBV6-3,15,TRBJ1-3,CASSYSAVSGNTIYF
TRBV21-1,16,TRBJ2-7,CASSKERQGVNYEQYF
TRBV14,15,TRBJ2-3,CASSQGTVRTDTQYF
TRBV5-1,14,TRBJ2-1,CASSIRDSYNEQFF
TRBV11-3,13,TRBJ2-5,CASSRGAEETQYF
TRBV28,13,TRBJ2-7,CASSSAGLYEQYF
TRBV12-3/TRBV12-4,14,TRBJ2-7,CASSLSARGNEQYF
TRBV29-1,15,TRBJ2-7,CSVEGRDSNSYEQYF
TRBV5-1,13,TRBJ2-1,CASSTSGGNEQFF
TRBV20-1,15,TRBJ2-7,CSALEEAGGPYEQYF
TRBV15,13,TRBJ2-7,CATSREKQREQYF
TRBV19,12,TRBJ2-6,CASRSGANVLTF
TRBV29-1,11,TRBJ1-1,CSVGVGTEAFF
TRBV14,17,TRBJ2-3,CASSLPGQGESLDTQYF
TRBV28,15,TRBJ2-7,CASSLATGEVYEQYF
TRBV4-1,17,TRBJ2-1,CASSRGLAGGSYNEQFF
TRBV5-6,14,TRBJ2-7,CASTIGGFSYEQYF
TRBV11-2,15,TRBJ2-1,CASSDTGFSYNEQFF
TRBV28,13,TRBJ1-1,CASSSGGDTEAFF
TRBV6-5,14,TRBJ1-1,CASSSGWGKTEAFF
TRBV18,15,TRBJ2-7,CASSPPGQYIYEQYF
TRBV7-9,15,TRBJ2-7,CASSLEGQHRYEQYF
TRBV19,11,TRBJ2-1,CASTPGDEQFF
TRBV5-1,15,TRBJ1-5,CASSLGGQINQPQHF
TRBV29-1,15,TRBJ2-5,CSVERGDDAGETQYF
TRBV27,13,TRBJ2-7,CASSLGLYYEQYF
TRBV5-4,12,TRBJ1-1,CASVGVNTEAFF
TRBV4-1,14,TRBJ2-1,CASSHRDSDNEQFF
TRBV29-1,17,TRBJ2-2,CSVEDRPTSGGTGELFF
TRBV5-1,14,TRBJ2-7,CASSSGQGTYEQYF
TRBV29-1,13,TRBJ2-1,CSVEGPIYNEQFF
TRBV20-1,17,TRBJ1-5,CSARIPQWTHSNQPQHF
TRBV12-3/TRBV12-4,15,TRBJ2-1,CASSFPGQGLNEQFF
TRBV12-3/TRBV12-4,17,TRBJ2-2,CASRRDREGSNTGELFF
TRBV11-3,14,TRBJ1-1,CASSLVSGDTEAFF
TRBV12-3/TRBV12-4,16,TRBJ2-7,CASSLRGTVKPYEQYF